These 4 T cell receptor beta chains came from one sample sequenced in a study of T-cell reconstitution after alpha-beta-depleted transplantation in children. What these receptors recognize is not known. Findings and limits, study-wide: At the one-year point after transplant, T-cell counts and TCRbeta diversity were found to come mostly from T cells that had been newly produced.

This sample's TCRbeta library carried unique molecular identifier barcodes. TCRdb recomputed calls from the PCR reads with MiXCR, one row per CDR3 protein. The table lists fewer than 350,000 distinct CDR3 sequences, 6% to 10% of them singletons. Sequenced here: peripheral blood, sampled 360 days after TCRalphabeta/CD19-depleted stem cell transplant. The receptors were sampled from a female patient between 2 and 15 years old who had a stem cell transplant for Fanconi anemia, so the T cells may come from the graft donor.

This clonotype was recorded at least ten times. The CDR3 here is CASSSQGSPGNTIYF. CDR3 DNA: TGTGCCAGCAGTTCACAGGGATCTCCTGGAAACACCATATATTTT. The chain links TRBV12-3 or TRBV12-4 to TRBJ1-3, with a tentative D call TRBD1 (6 bases). The germline V and J ends were trimmed by 4 bases and 2 bases, with 12 bases remaining between them. The CDR3 contains 15 residues.

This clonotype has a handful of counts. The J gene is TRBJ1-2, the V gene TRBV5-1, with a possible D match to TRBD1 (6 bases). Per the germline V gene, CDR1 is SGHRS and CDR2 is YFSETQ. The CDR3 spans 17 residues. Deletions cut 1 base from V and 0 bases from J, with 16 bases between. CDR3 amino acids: CASSLTDSFQANYGYTF. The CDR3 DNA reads TGCGCCAGCAGCTTGACGGACAGCTTTCAAGCTAACTATGGCTACACCTTC.

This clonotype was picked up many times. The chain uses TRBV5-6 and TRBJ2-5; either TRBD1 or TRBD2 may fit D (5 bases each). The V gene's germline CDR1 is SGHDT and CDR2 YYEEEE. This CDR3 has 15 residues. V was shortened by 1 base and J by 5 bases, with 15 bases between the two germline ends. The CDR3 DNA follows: TGTGCCAGCAGCTTGATCGGGCAGTGGGGGGAGACCCAGTACTTC. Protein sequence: CASSLIGQWGETQYF.

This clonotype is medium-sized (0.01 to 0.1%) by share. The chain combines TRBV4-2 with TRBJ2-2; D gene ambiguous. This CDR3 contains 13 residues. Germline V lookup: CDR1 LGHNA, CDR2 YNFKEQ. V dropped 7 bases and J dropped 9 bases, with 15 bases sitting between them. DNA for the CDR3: TGTGCCAGCACCCGCCGCGATTCCCGGGAGCTGTTTTTT. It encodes CASTRRDSRELFF.